This is a list of T cell receptor beta chains from one sample in a study of PD-L1 blockade in urothelial cancer. The assay was immunoSEQ multiplex PCR, and TCRdb's table has in-frame clones only and misses some. The sample has tens of thousands of clones, almost 90% seen once. The specimen was PBMCs, collected around atezolizumab (anti-PD-L1) treatment. The receptor source for this set is an older man with urothelial cancer. CDR3s include the opening cysteine and the closing phenylalanine or tryptophan. Each record gives: J gene, clone size, V gene, D gene, CDR3 length, CDR3 DNA, CDR3 protein. D genes are given only for firm matches. Rows may omit the clone size; those that give it use once, few, many or a size class.

TRBJ1-2 . TRBV5-4 TRBD1 14 TGTGCCAGCAGACAACAGGGGGAGTACTATGGCTACACCTTC CASRQQGEYYGYTF
TRBJ1-1 . TRBV28 TRBD1 16 TGTGCCAGCAGTTTATCTTCCGGGACAGGGATTTCTGAAGCTTTCTTT CASSLSSGTGISEAFF
TRBJ2-7 . TRBV18 TRBD1 13 TGTGCCAGCTCACCGGGACAGGGGAACGAGCAGTACTTC CASSPGQGNEQYF
TRBJ2-7 . TRBV5-1 . 13 TGCGCCAGCAGCCTGGGTTCGGGGGACGAGCAGTACTTC CASSLGSGDEQYF
TRBJ2-1 . TRBV6-1 . 12 TGTGCCAGCAGTGAGAGAAGCGATGAGCAGTTCTTC CASSERSDEQFF
TRBJ1-2 . TRBV18 . 17 TGTGCCAGCTCACCACAAGCCGGACAACTCGCGGGGTATGGCTACACCTTC CASSPQAGQLAGYGYTF
TRBJ2-5 . TRBV5-4 . 16 TGTGCCAGCATCGAGGGAGGACGAAGGGGGGGAGAGACCCAGTACTTC CASIEGGRRGGETQYF
TRBJ2-3 . TRBV28 . 14 TGTGCCAGCAGAGGGCAGGGTGGAACAGATACGCAGTATTTT CASRGQGGTDTQYF
TRBJ2-4 . TRBV5-1 TRBD2 18 TGCGCCAGCAGCACCGGGACTAGCGCTGCTGAGGCCAAAAACATTCAGTACTTC CASSTGTSAAEAKNIQYF
TRBJ2-1 . TRBV7-2 TRBD2 15 TGTGCCAGCAGCCAAACCGGGACTACTTACAATGAGCAGTTCTTC CASSQTGTTYNEQFF
TRBJ1-1 . TRBV30 TRBD1 13 TGTGCCTGGAGTGTACAGGGGAGAGGTGAAGCTTTCTTT CAWSVQGRGEAFF
TRBJ2-1 . TRBV6-1 TRBD2 15 TGTGCCAGCAGTGTTAGGCGGGAGTGGTACAATGAGCAGTTCTTC CASSVRREWYNEQFF
TRBJ2-1 . TRBV6-5 TRBD2 16 TGTGCCAGCAGTTCCCCGGGGGGAGGGAACAATAATGAGCAGTTCTTC CASSSPGGGNNNEQFF
TRBJ2-3 once TRBV11-2 . 12 TGTGCCAGCAGCTTACAGGGGGATACGCAGTATTTT CASSLQGDTQYF
TRBJ1-2 . TRBV28 . 11 TGTGCCAGCCTGTTCAGTACCGGCTACACCTTC CASLFSTGYTF
TRBJ1-5 . TRBV30 . 13 TGTGCCTGGAACTCAGGGAACAATCAGCCCCAGCATTTT CAWNSGNNQPQHF
TRBJ2-3 . TRBV7-6 TRBD2 17 TGTGCCAGCAGCTCTTTAGCGGGGGGAGCTAGCACAGATACGCAGTATTTT CASSSLAGGASTDTQYF
TRBJ2-2 . TRBV19 TRBD2 14 TGTGCCAGTAGACTGACTAGCGGGACCGGGGAGCTGTTTTTT CASRLTSGTGELFF
TRBJ1-1 . TRBV28 . 13 TGTGCCAGCAGTTTGCGCAGGGACACTGAAGCTTTCTTT CASSLRRDTEAFF
TRBJ1-5 . TRBV19 TRBD1 15 TGTGCCAGTAGTGTACGACAGGGGATAAATCAGCCCCAGCATTTT CASSVRQGINQPQHF
TRBJ1-1 . TRBV4-1 TRBD1 16 TGCGCCAGCAGCCGGTACCGGGACAGCATGAACACTGAAGCTTTCTTT CASSRYRDSMNTEAFF
TRBJ2-2 . TRBV29-1 . 14 TGCAGCGTTGGGGGGGTCTGGGAGACCGGGGAGCTGTTTTTT CSVGGVWETGELFF
TRBJ2-7 . TRBV4-1 TRBD2 15 TGCGCCAGCAGCCACCCTGCTAGCGGGAGATACGAGCAGTACTTC CASSHPASGRYEQYF
TRBJ1-1 . TRBV5-4 . 11 TGTGCCAGCAGCTCTAACACTGAAGCTTTCTTT CASSSNTEAFF
TRBJ2-1 . TRBV28 . 12 TGTGCCAGCAGCGAGACTAGTTTTGAGCAGTTCTTC CASSETSFEQFF
TRBJ2-5 . TRBV5-6 TRBD1 15 TGTGCCAGCAGCGGTCTGACAGGGGTAAAAGAGACCCAGTACTTC CASSGLTGVKETQYF
TRBJ1-2 . TRBV19 TRBD1 13 TGTGCCAGTGGGACAGGGTATTTATATGGCTACACCTTC CASGTGYLYGYTF
TRBJ1-2 . TRBV19 TRBD1 15 TGTGCCAGTAGTCCTCGGACAGGGGCGAACTATGGCTACACCTTC CASSPRTGANYGYTF
TRBJ2-7 . TRBV5-1 . 16 TGCGCCAGCAGCCACCCAGGACTTACCGCGGAGGGTGAGCAGTACTTC CASSHPGLTAEGEQYF
TRBJ1-2 . TRBV29-1 TRBD1 13 TGCAGCGTTGAAGGGGACAGAGTCTATGGCTACACCTTC CSVEGDRVYGYTF
TRBJ2-3 . TRBV14 TRBD2 17 TGTGCCAGCAGCCCTAGAAGGCTAGCGGCTAGCACAGATACGCAGTATTTT CASSPRRLAASTDTQYF
TRBJ1-5 . TRBV4-1 . 13 TGCGCCAGCAGCCAAGCAGTGAATCAGCCCCAGCATTTT CASSQAVNQPQHF
TRBJ1-5 . TRBV2 . 14 TGTGCCAGCACGGAGGGGTATAGCAATCAGCCCCAGCATTTT CASTEGYSNQPQHF
TRBJ1-1 . TRBV28 . 13 TGTGCCAGCAGTATGACACTTAACACTGAAGCTTTCTTT CASSMTLNTEAFF
TRBJ2-2 . TRBV30 . 11 TGTGCCTGGGCAAGGAGGGGGGAGCTGTTTTTT CAWARRGELFF
TRBJ2-4 few TRBV18 TRBD2 18 TGTGCCAGCTCACCGGGACTAGCGGGAGGGCCCTCAAAAAACATTCAGTACTTC CASSPGLAGGPSKNIQYF
TRBJ1-1 . TRBV6-5 . 13 TGTGCCAGCATTAGGGGGATGAACACTGAAGCTTTCTTT CASIRGMNTEAFF
TRBJ2-7 . TRBV5-1 TRBD1 15 TGCGCCAGCAGCTCCCCAGGCAGGGGGCCCGACGAGCAGTACTTC CASSSPGRGPDEQYF
TRBJ2-7 . TRBV5-4 TRBD2 16 TGTGCCAGCAGCCCACGGGGGGGTGGAAAGTCCTACGAGCAGTACTTC CASSPRGGGKSYEQYF
TRBJ1-1 . TRBV2 TRBD1 15 TGTGCCAGCAGTTATTATCAGGGGGTGAACACTGAAGCTTTCTTT CASSYYQGVNTEAFF
TRBJ2-1 . TRBV4-1 TRBD1 16 TGCGCCAGCAGCTCATCCGGGACAGGGTATAACAATGAGCAGTTCTTC CASSSSGTGYNNEQFF
TRBJ2-7 . TRBV21-1 . 17 TGTGCCAGCAGCAAACACCTAGCGGGAGGGCCCTCTTCCGAGCAGTACTTC CASSKHLAGGPSSEQYF
TRBJ2-7 . TRBV6-6 . 13 TGTGCCACCGGCAGGATAAGCCCCTACGAGCAGTACTTC CATGRISPYEQYF
TRBJ2-7 . TRBV9 TRBD2 14 TGTGCCAGCAGCCTTCGGGGAGGGTCCTACGAGCAGTACTTC CASSLRGGSYEQYF
TRBJ2-3 . TRBV12-1 . 19 TGTGCCAGCAGCCCTGGGGAACTAGCGGGAGCCTCTAGCACAGATACGCAGTATTTT CASSPGELAGASSTDTQYF
TRBJ1-1 . TRBV27 . 13 TGTGCCAGCAGTTTGACGGGGAACACTGAAGCTTTCTTT CASSLTGNTEAFF
TRBJ1-4 once TRBV19 . 14 TGTGCCAGTCACCCCGACAGTACTAATGAAAAACTGTTTTTT CASHPDSTNEKLFF
TRBJ1-4 . TRBV25-1 TRBD1 13 TGTGCCAGCAGTGGGACAGGAATAGAAAAACTGTTTTTT CASSGTGIEKLFF
TRBJ1-1 once TRBV11-2 . 15 TGTGCCAGCAGCTTAGATGGGGGGGGATACACTGAAGCTTTCTTT CASSLDGGGYTEAFF
TRBJ1-5 . TRBV2 TRBD1 14 TGTGCCAGCAGTGCGGACAGGGTAGGACAGCCCCAGCATTTT CASSADRVGQPQHF
TRBJ2-3 . TRBV5-1 TRBD2 15 TGCGCCAGCAGCCTAAGGACTAGCGCCTCAGATACGCAGTATTTT CASSLRTSASDTQYF
TRBJ1-1 . TRBV7-6 TRBD1 14 TGTGCCAGCAGCTACGGGACAGGGGGCACTGAAGCTTTCTTT CASSYGTGGTEAFF
TRBJ1-5 . TRBV7-9 . 14 TGTGCCAGCAGCTTAGGGGGGCTTGGTCAGCCCCAGCATTTT CASSLGGLGQPQHF
TRBJ2-3 . TRBV6-5 TRBD2 15 TGTGCCAGCAGTAGCGGGACTAGCGCCACAGATACGCAGTATTTT CASSSGTSATDTQYF
TRBJ2-3 . TRBV10-3 TRBD2 13 TGTGCCATCAGTGTGCGGGCAGCGGGAACGCAGTATTTT CAISVRAAGTQYF
TRBJ2-5 . TRBV10-3 TRBD1 17 TGTGCCATCAGTGAGTCGATCGGGACAGGGCCCAAAGAGACCCAGTACTTC CAISESIGTGPKETQYF
TRBJ2-5 . TRBV2 TRBD2 19 TGTGCCAGCAGTGAAGAGGTGGGACTAGCGGGCCCCTTAAGGGAGACCCAGTACTTC CASSEEVGLAGPLRETQYF